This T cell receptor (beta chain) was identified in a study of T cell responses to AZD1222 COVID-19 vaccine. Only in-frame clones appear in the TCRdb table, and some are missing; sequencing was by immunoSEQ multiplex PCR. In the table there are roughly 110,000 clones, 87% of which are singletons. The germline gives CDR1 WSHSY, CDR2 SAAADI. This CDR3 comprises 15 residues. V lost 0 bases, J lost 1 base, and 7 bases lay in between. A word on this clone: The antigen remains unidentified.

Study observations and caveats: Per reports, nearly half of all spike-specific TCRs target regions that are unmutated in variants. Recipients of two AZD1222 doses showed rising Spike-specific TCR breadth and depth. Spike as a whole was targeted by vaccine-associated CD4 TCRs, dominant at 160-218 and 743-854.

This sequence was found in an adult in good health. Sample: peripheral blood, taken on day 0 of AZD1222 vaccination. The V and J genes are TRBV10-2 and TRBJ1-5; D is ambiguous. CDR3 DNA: TGCGCCAGCAGTGAGTCGAGGACGAGCAATCAGCCCCAGCATTTT. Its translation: CASSESRTSNQPQHF.